The 9 T cell receptor beta chains listed next were all sequenced from one sample in a study of CD8 T cells in Susac syndrome. The authors reverse transcribed roughly 0.5 to 1 ug RNA with random hexamers. MiXCR was run by TCRdb on the immunoSEQ multiplex PCR reads, yielding one entry per CDR3 protein. Here the sample spans 150,000 to 200,000 distinct CDR3 sequences, 90% to 95% being singletons. Sequencing used CD4+ T cells from PBMCs. Every receptor here comes from a human donor with multiple sclerosis.

The chain carries TRBV29-1 and TRBJ1-3; D is unresolved. Trimming cost V 7 bases and J 6 bases, with 19 bases left between them. This CDR3 spans 14 amino acids. Germline assignment: CDR1 SQVTM and CDR2 ANQGSEA. In DNA, the CDR3 is TGCAGCGCTAAAAGCCCCAGGTCGGAAAACACCATATATTTT. It translates to CSAKSPRSENTIYF. Looking up the rest from reference TRBV29-1 and TRBJ1-3 gives the full variable domain: SAVISQKPSRDICQRGTSLTIQCQVDSQVTMMFWYRQQPGQSLTLIATANQGSEATYESGFVIDKFPISRPNLTFSTLTVSNMSPEDSSIYLCSAKSPRSENTIYFGEGSWLTVV.

The gene calls are TRBV24-1 and TRBJ2-2; TRBD1 or TRBD2 may be the D gene (6 bases each). With 4 bases removed from V and 0 bases from J, the gap between germline ends came to 14 bases. Germline-derived CDR1 and CDR2 are KGHDR and SFDVKD. CDR3 length equals 17 residues. The chain's CDR3 is CATSEAGTHSNTGELFF. The CDR3 nucleotides read TGTGCCACCAGTGAGGCGGGGACACACTCGAACACCGGGGAGCTGTTTTTT.

The chain uses TRBV20-1 and TRBJ2-1, with unresolved D. The CDR3 length is 13 residues. Germline V CDR1 and CDR2: DFQATT, SNEGSKA (reference sequence). V lost 4 bases to trimming and J lost 7 bases, with 14 bases between them. The CDR3 sequence is CSATYAPFNEQFF. CDR3 nucleotide sequence: TGCAGTGCTACCTACGCCCCGTTTAATGAGCAGTTCTTC.

The chain joins TRBV7-9 to TRBJ2-3; 9 nucleotides line up with TRBD2. CDR1 and CDR2 (germline): SEHNR, FQNEAQ (reference sequence). Trimming cost V 7 bases and J 4 bases; bases outside gene matches: 6. The CDR3 is 14 residues long. CDR3 sequence (DNA): TGTGCCAGCACCAAGCGGGAGGCCCCAGATACGCAGTATTTT. It codes for CASTKREAPDTQYF.

The chain combines TRBV30 with TRBJ1-1; D is unclear. The germline V gene encodes CDR1 GTSNPN and CDR2 SVGIG (reference sequence). The ends were cut back, 3 bases at V and 4 bases at J, with 18 bases in the middle. The CDR3 loop spans 15 amino acids. The CDR3 protein is CAWSQIRAGITEAFF. The CDR3 nucleotides read TGTGCCTGGAGCCAGATAAGAGCTGGGATCACTGAAGCTTTCTTT.

This chain uses TRBV5-1 with TRBJ2-5, with 11 bases aligning to TRBD2. Trimming took 1 base from V and 1 from J; bases not matched to a gene: 3. Germline CDR1 reads SGHRS; CDR2 reads YFSETQ. The length of the CDR3 is 16 residues. The chain's CDR3 is CASSLSTSGSQETQYF. The CDR3 DNA is TGCGCCAGCAGCTTGAGCACTAGCGGGAGCCAAGAGACCCAGTACTTC. Full variable domain (remainder filled in from reference TRBV5-1 and TRBJ2-5): KAGVTQTPRYLIKTRGQQVTLSCSPISGHRSVSWYQQTPGQGLQFLFEYFSETQRNKGNFPGRFSGRQFSNSRSEMNVSTLELGDSALYLCASSLSTSGSQETQYFGPGTRLLVL.

The gene calls are TRBV3-1 and TRBJ1-3; D is undetermined. In germline, CDR1 is LGHDT, CDR2 YNNKEL (reference sequence). The CDR3 runs 13 residues. The V end was cut by 8 bases, the J end by 2 bases, with 10 bases between. Here the CDR3 reads CASGVAAGNTIYF. CDR3 coding DNA: TGTGCCAGCGGTGTGGCAGCTGGAAACACCATATATTTT.

This clonotype was seen only once. V and J are TRBV6-2 or TRBV6-3 and TRBJ2-7, with 14 bases lining up with TRBD2. The CDR3 has 18 amino acids. Germline lookup yields CDR1 MNHEY and CDR2 SVGEGT. With 7 bases clipped from V and 2 bases from J, the junction kept 13 bases outside the gene matches. The CDR3 DNA sequence: TGTGCCAGCACCCCGAGTAGGACTAGCGGGAGGACCCCCTACGAGCAGTACTTC. It encodes CASTPSRTSGRTPYEQYF.

CDR3 coding DNA: TGTGCCAGCTTCCGAAGCATCCCGGGGGGTAGACACACAGATACGCAGTATTTT. Translating gives CASFRSIPGGRHTDTQYF. V gene TRBV12-3 or TRBV12-4 combines with J gene TRBJ2-3; the match to TRBD2 covers 7 bases. Trimming at V came to 8 bases and at J to 2 bases, leaving 19 bases not matched to a gene. This CDR3 has 18 residues.